This T cell receptor beta chain was recovered during a study of cytomegalovirus exposure and HLA in healthy donors. CDR1 and CDR2 (germline): SQVTM, ANQGSEA. With 4 bases removed from V and 0 bases from J, the gap between germline ends came to 13 bases. The CDR3 totals 16 residues. The PCR employed 60 Vbeta primers together with 13 Jbeta primers. Clones were read by immunoSEQ multiplex PCR, and TCRdb kept only the in-frame ones, dropping some. Among more than 90,000 clones listed, 82% were seen once. This chain joins TRBV29-1 and TRBJ2-6; no definite D call. This clonotype was sampled from a man in his fifties in good health and CMV-seronegative. The sample comprised PBMCs. The CDR3 here is CSVVRPNGSGANVLTF. The CDR3 nucleotides are TGCAGCGTTGTCAGGCCGAACGGCTCTGGGGCCAACGTCCTGACTTTC.